Each of the 26 T cell receptor beta chains below was sequenced from the same sample in a study of T cell changes during pregnancy in multiple sclerosis (dated by TCRdb to the late 2010s). Library preparation employed the immunoSEQ multiplex PCR assay. The table comes from immuneACCESS by way of TCRdb, which keeps in-frame sequences with V and J called. Part of the clones is missing from these tables; in studies checked, under half for an unresolved V gene and the rest for unknown reasons. In all, the sample holds some 50,000 clones, and approximately 90% of those were seen once. The ten largest clones take up 0.15% to 0.25% of the sample. The specimen comprised CD4+ T cells from peripheral blood mononuclear cells, sampled in the second trimester of pregnancy. The receptors come from a female donor with multiple sclerosis, enrolled in a pregnancy study.

This clone has a single count. The rearrangement joins TRBV5-1 to TRBJ2-7; a possible D gene is TRBD1 (6 bases). Trimming removed 0 bases at V and 4 bases at J, with 11 bases between. This CDR3 is built from 14 residues. Germline V gives CDR1 SGHRS, CDR2 YFSETQ. The CDR3 sequence: CASSLVARGYEQYF. Written as DNA, the CDR3 is TGCGCCAGCAGCTTGGTGGCCAGGGGATACGAGCAGTACTTC.

This chain links TRBV5-4 with TRBJ2-7, with D maybe TRBD1 (6 bases). This CDR3 comprises 14 residues. Trimming removed 4 bases from V and 5 bases from J, with 16 bases in between. Germline V gene lookup returns CDR1 SGHNT and CDR2 YYREEE (reference sequence). The CDR3 region has the DNA TGTGCCAGCAGCAGCCAGGGGACCAGTAACGAGCAGTACTTC. Translation gives CASSSQGTSNEQYF.

This clone has just one count. Germline and junction disagree at one end, which may indicate a read error. The chain is built from TRBV6-1 and TRBJ2-2; D perhaps matches TRBD2 (6 bases). Germline-derived CDR1 and CDR2 are MNHNS and SASEGT. This CDR3 has 15 amino acids. CDR3 nucleotides: TGTGCCAGCAGTGAAGACCCGTGGGGCACCGGGGGGCTGTTTTTT. Translating gives CASSEDPWGTGGLFF.

The chain couples TRBV28 to TRBJ2-3; 13 bases are shared with TRBD2. J gave up 0 bases and V 2 bases, and 5 bases lay outside the gene matches. Germline V gene lookup returns CDR1 MDHEN and CDR2 SYDVKM. The CDR3 contains 18 residues. The CDR3 DNA reads TGTGCCAGCAGTTTAACGGGGACTAGCGGGGCTAGCACAGATACGCAGTATTTT. It is translated as CASSLTGTSGASTDTQYF.

The rearrangement uses TRBV11-3 and TRBJ2-1, with D perhaps matching TRBD2 (6 bases). Trimming took off 0 bases at V and 4 bases at J, with 19 bases between the two ends. The CDR3 consists of 18 residues. CDR1 is SGHNT and CDR2 is YENEEA in the germline V gene. Here the CDR3 reads CASSLDVEGPAGYNEQFF. CDR3 nucleotide sequence: TGTGCCAGCAGCTTAGATGTGGAGGGTCCCGCGGGGTACAATGAGCAGTTCTTC. The complete variable domain, with remaining parts taken from reference TRBV11-3 and TRBJ2-1, reads EAGVVQSPRYKIIEKKQPVAFWCNPISGHNTLYWYLQNLGQGPELLIRYENEEAVDDSQLPKDRFSAERLKGVDSTLKIQPAELGDSAVYLCASSLDVEGPAGYNEQFFGPGTRLTVL.

This chain uses TRBV18 with TRBJ2-3, with D possibly being TRBD2 (6 bases). Germline lookup yields CDR1 KGHSH and CDR2 LQKENI. There are 15 residues in the CDR3. The ends were cut back, 3 bases at V and 5 bases at J, with 15 bases in the middle. For the CDR3, the DNA is TGTGCCAGCTCACCGGCGGAGGGGAGTAGAGATACGCAGTATTTT. Amino acid sequence: CASSPAEGSRDTQYF.

The V and J genes are TRBV7-8 and TRBJ2-6, with D possibly being TRBD1 (5 bases). CDR1 and CDR2 from the germline V gene are SGHVS and FQNEAQ. Trimming removed 0 bases from V and 0 bases from J, with 15 bases in between. The CDR3 is made up of 19 amino acids. CDR3 residues: CASSLAETVQISGANVLTF. CDR3 DNA: TGTGCCAGCAGCTTAGCTGAGACAGTCCAAATCTCTGGGGCCAACGTCCTGACTTTC.

The rearrangement uses TRBV7-2 and TRBJ1-1; D not resolved. V dropped 5 bases and J dropped 4 bases, with 14 bases sitting between them. The CDR3 consists of 14 residues. Per germline, CDR1 SGHTA and CDR2 FQGNSA. This chain's CDR3 is CASSQETRSTEAFF. In DNA form, the CDR3 reads TGTGCCAGCAGCCAAGAGACGAGGAGCACTGAAGCTTTCTTT.

The gene calls are TRBV5-6 and TRBJ1-2; D gene uncertain. V lost 2 bases, J lost 4 bases, and 9 bases lay in between. From germline, CDR1 is SGHDT and CDR2 YYEEEE. The CDR3 covers 13 residues. DNA for the CDR3: TGTGCCAGCAGCTTAAGGGAGACCTATGGCTACACCTTC. It encodes CASSLRETYGYTF.

The chain employs TRBV9 and TRBJ1-1; possibly TRBD1 for D (6 bases). CDR1 and CDR2 (germline): SGDLS, YYNGEE. The CDR3 covers 15 residues. Trimming pared 0 bases from V and 1 base from J, leaving 10 bases between. CDR3 region: CASSVDPTGNTEAFF. CDR3 bases: TGTGCCAGCAGCGTAGACCCGACAGGGAACACTGAAGCTTTCTTT.

The J gene is TRBJ2-3, the V gene TRBV5-1; 8 nucleotides match TRBD2. CDR1 and CDR2 (germline): SGHRS, YFSETQ. CDR3 length equals 17 residues. V was pared by 0 bases and J by 2 bases, with 8 bases of the junction left unmatched. The CDR3 bases are TGCGCCAGCAGCTTGGTGCGGATAGCGGGGTACACAGATACGCAGTATTTT. This codes for CASSLVRIAGYTDTQYF.

The gene calls are TRBV5-1 and TRBJ2-5; 8 bases agree with TRBD1. CDR1 SGHRS and CDR2 YFSETQ come from the germline V gene. CDR3 size: 14 residues. The V and J ends lost 4 bases and 5 bases, in that order; junction bases with no gene match: 7. This CDR3 is CASSPDRGWETQYF. CDR3 sequence (DNA): TGCGCCAGCAGCCCAGACAGGGGATGGGAGACCCAGTACTTC. The full variable domain, in which reference TRBV5-1 and TRBJ2-5 provide the parts outside the CDR3, is KAGVTQTPRYLIKTRGQQVTLSCSPISGHRSVSWYQQTPGQGLQFLFEYFSETQRNKGNFPGRFSGRQFSNSRSEMNVSTLELGDSALYLCASSPDRGWETQYFGPGTRLLVL.

CDR3 residues: CAALNPGQYYGYTF. CDR3 nucleotide sequence: TGTGCCGCCCTCAATCCGGGACAGTACTATGGCTACACCTTC. The rearrangement links TRBV28 to TRBJ1-2; the match to TRBD1 covers 7 bases. V lost 11 bases and J lost 3; bases outside the gene matches: 12. Germline CDR1 and CDR2: MDHEN and SYDVKM. The CDR3 is made up of 14 amino acids.

The V and J genes are TRBV7-2 and TRBJ2-1, with 9 bases lining up with TRBD2. With 1 base clipped from V and 7 bases from J, the junction kept 11 bases outside the gene matches. The CDR3 consists of 17 residues. Germline CDR1 is SGHTA and CDR2 is FQGNSA. The CDR3 nucleotides read TGTGCCAGCAGCTTAGTGTGGGCGGGAGGGCCGTCTAATGAGCAGTTCTTC. Translation gives CASSLVWAGGPSNEQFF.

This chain connects TRBV5-4 to TRBJ2-1; D might be TRBD2 (6 bases). Per germline, CDR1 SGHNT and CDR2 YYREEE (reference sequence). CDR3 length: 16 amino acids. With 2 bases removed from V and 3 bases from J, the gap between germline ends came to 15 bases. The DNA of the CDR3 is TGTGCCAGCAGCTTCCCGTCCGGCGGGGACTACAATGAGCAGTTCTTC. This sequence encodes CASSFPSGGDYNEQFF.

The chain is built from TRBV5-5 and TRBJ2-2; 14 positions match TRBD2. Germline assignment: CDR1 SGHKS and CDR2 YYEKEE (reference sequence). Trimming took 2 bases from V and 7 from J; bases not matched to a gene: 7. CDR3 size: 17 residues. CDR3 in amino acids: CASSLPGTSGGGGELFF. CDR3 nucleotides: TGTGCCAGCAGCTTACCAGGGACTAGCGGGGGAGGCGGGGAGCTGTTTTTT.

The chain recombines TRBV27 with TRBJ2-6; 8 bases fit TRBD1. CDR1 is MNHEY and CDR2 is SMNVEV in the germline V gene (reference sequence). The CDR3 spans 17 residues. Trimming cost V 4 bases and J 1 base; bases outside gene matches: 6. This CDR3 is CASSWAGGHSGANVLTF. CDR3 DNA sequence: TGTGCCAGCAGTTGGGCAGGGGGCCATTCTGGGGCCAACGTCCTGACTTTC.

The rearrangement uses TRBV6-1 and TRBJ1-2; 7 bases line up with TRBD1. Per germline, CDR1 MNHNS and CDR2 SASEGT. This CDR3 is built from 15 residues. V shed 4 bases, J shed 5 bases, and the junction held 10 bases outside the gene matches. CDR3 sequence: CASSADRAEGYGYTF. CDR3 nucleotide sequence: TGTGCCAGCAGTGCCGACAGGGCAGAGGGTTATGGCTACACCTTC.

The V and J genes are TRBV6-6 and TRBJ1-5; the D is unclear. Between the trimmed V and J ends, which lost 6 bases and 5 bases, there was a span of 11 bases. The CDR3 is 13 amino acids. The germline V gene encodes CDR1 MNHNY and CDR2 SVGAGI (reference sequence). The CDR3 protein is CASSEPRYQPQHF. As DNA, the CDR3 is TGTGCCAGCAGCGAACCCAGGTATCAGCCCCAGCATTTT.

This clone has only one observation. The chain employs TRBV27 and TRBJ1-1; a possible D gene is TRBD1 (5 bases). The CDR3 extends over 15 amino acids. Deletions cut 2 bases from V and 4 bases from J, with 14 bases between. Germline lookup yields CDR1 MNHEY and CDR2 SMNVEV (reference sequence). The CDR3 reads CASSLNWVGGTEAFF. The CDR3 DNA follows: TGTGCCAGCAGTTTAAACTGGGTCGGGGGCACTGAAGCTTTCTTT.

The chain uses TRBV19 and TRBJ1-5; 7 bases are shared with TRBD1. Germline V gene data show CDR1 as LNHDA and CDR2 as SQIVND (reference sequence). V trimming: 4 bases; J trimming: 2 bases; junction bases outside the gene matches: 14. The CDR3 spans 18 residues. In nucleotides, the CDR3 is TGTGCCAGTAGTACGGAAGGACAGGCAAGAAGGGGCAATCAGCCCCAGCATTTT. This codes for CASSTEGQARRGNQPQHF.

This chain uses TRBV10-3 with TRBJ2-7, with 11 bases that match TRBD2. In germline, CDR1 is ENHRY, CDR2 SYGVKD. This CDR3 comprises 14 residues. The junction had 4 bases not matched to a gene; V was cut back by 3 bases and J by 6 bases. CDR3: CAISETSGSSEQYF. The CDR3 bases are TGTGCCATCAGTGAAACTAGCGGGAGTAGCGAGCAGTACTTC.

The chain links TRBV30 to TRBJ1-2; D is ambiguous. The CDR3 loop spans 13 amino acids. Trimming took 4 bases from V and 5 from J, leaving 14 bases between them. Germline V CDR1 and CDR2: GTSNPN, SVGIG (reference sequence). The CDR3 reads CAWNVRLNYGYTF. The CDR3 region has the DNA TGTGCCTGGAACGTCAGGCTCAATTATGGCTACACCTTC.

This chain connects TRBV10-2 to TRBJ2-1; no definite D call. Trimming took 5 bases from V and 9 from J, leaving 8 bases between them. The germline gives CDR1 WSHSY, CDR2 SAAADI. The CDR3 runs 11 residues. The CDR3 sequence: CASSLGGEQFF. In DNA form, the CDR3 reads TGCGCCAGCAGTCTAGGCGGTGAGCAGTTCTTC.

This chain uses TRBV6-1 with TRBJ1-6; D remains unclear. V was clipped by 2 bases and J by 8 bases, with 10 bases between them. The V gene's germline CDR1 is MNHNS and CDR2 SASEGT. The CDR3 is made up of 14 amino acids. Here the CDR3 DNA reads TGTGCCAGCAGTGAACAGGTTGCCGATTCACCCCTCCACTTT. Its translation: CASSEQVADSPLHF.

This clone turned up a few times. The chain links TRBV10-1 to TRBJ1-6; D remains unclear. Per germline, CDR1 WNHNN and CDR2 SYGVQD (reference sequence). Between the trimmed V and J ends, which lost 3 bases and 3 bases, there was a span of 12 bases. This CDR3 comprises 16 residues. The CDR3 DNA is TGCGCCAGCAGTGATTCACAACAGCTCTATAATTCACCCCTCCACTTT. This translates into CASSDSQQLYNSPLHF.